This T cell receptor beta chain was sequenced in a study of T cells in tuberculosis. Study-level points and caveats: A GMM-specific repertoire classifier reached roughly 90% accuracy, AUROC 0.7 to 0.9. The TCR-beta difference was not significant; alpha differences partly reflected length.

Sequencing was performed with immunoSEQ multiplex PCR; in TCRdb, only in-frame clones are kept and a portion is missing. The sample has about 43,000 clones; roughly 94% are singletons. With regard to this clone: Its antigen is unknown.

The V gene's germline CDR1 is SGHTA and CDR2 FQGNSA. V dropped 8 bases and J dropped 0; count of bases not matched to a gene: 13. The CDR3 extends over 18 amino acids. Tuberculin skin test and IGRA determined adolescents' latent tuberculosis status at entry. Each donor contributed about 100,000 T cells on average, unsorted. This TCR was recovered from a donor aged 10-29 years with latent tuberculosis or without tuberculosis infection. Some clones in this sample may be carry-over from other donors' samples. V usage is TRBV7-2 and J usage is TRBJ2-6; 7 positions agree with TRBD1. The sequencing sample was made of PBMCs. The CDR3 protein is CASPTTGKSVSGANVLTF. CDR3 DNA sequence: TGTGCCAGCCCCACGACAGGGAAATCTGTCTCTGGGGCCAACGTCCTGACTTTC.